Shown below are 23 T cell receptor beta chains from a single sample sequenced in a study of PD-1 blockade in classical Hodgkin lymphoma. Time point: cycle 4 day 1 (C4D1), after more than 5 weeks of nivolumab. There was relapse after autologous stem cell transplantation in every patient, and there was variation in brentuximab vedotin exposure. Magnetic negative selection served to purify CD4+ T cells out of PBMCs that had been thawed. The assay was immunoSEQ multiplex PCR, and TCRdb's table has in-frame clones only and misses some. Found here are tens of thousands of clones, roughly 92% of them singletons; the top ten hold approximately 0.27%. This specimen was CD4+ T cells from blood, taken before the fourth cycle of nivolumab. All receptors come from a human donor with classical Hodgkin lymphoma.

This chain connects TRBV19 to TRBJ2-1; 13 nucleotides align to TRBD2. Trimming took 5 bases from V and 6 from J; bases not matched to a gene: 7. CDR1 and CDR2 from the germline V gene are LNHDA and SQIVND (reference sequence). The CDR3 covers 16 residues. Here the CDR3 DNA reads TGTGCCAGTAGTTTTCGGACTAGCGGGAGTGGCAATGAGCAGTTCTTC. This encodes CASSFRTSGSGNEQFF. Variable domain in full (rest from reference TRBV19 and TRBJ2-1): DGGITQSPKYLFRKEGQNVTLSCEQNLNHDAMYWYRQDPGQGLRLIYYSQIVNDFQKGDIAEGYSVSREKKESFPLTVTSAQKNPTAFYLCASSFRTSGSGNEQFFGPGTRLTVL.

CDR3 sequence: CASSIVLAATGELFF. The CDR3 DNA follows: TGTGCCAGTAGTATAGTACTAGCGGCCACCGGGGAGCTGTTTTTT. The chain carries TRBV19 and TRBJ2-2, with 8 bases identical to TRBD2. Trimming removed 1 base from V and 4 bases from J; junction bases left unmatched: 2. The V gene's germline CDR1 is LNHDA and CDR2 SQIVND (reference sequence). CDR3 length: 15 residues. Combining the CDR3 with reference TRBV19 and TRBJ2-2 gives the whole variable domain DGGITQSPKYLFRKEGQNVTLSCEQNLNHDAMYWYRQDPGQGLRLIYYSQIVNDFQKGDIAEGYSVSREKKESFPLTVTSAQKNPTAFYLCASSIVLAATGELFFGEGSRLTVL.

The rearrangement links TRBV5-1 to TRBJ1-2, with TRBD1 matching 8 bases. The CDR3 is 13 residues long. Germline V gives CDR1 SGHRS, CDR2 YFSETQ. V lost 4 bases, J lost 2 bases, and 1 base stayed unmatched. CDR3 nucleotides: TGCGCCAGCAGCACAGGGGGGAACTATGGCTACACCTTC. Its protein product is CASSTGGNYGYTF.

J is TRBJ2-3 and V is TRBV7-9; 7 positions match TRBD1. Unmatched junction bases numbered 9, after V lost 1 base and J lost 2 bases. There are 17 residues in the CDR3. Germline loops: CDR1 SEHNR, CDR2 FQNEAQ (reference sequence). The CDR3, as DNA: TGTGCCAGCAGCTTAGGCGACAGGGCAACCGTCACAGATACGCAGTATTTT. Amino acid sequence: CASSLGDRATVTDTQYF.

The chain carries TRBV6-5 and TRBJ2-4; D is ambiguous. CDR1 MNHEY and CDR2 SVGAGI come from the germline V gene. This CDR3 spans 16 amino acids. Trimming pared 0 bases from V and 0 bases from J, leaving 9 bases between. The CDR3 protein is CASSYSRVLAKNIQYF. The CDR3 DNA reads TGTGCCAGCAGTTACTCAAGGGTACTAGCCAAAAACATTCAGTACTTC.

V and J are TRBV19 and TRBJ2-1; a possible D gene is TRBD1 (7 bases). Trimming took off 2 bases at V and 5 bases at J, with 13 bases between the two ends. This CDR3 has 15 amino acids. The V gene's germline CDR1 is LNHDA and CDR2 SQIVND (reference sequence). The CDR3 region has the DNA TGTGCCAGTAGTATAAGCGACAGGGAGGACAATGAGCAGTTCTTC. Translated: CASSISDREDNEQFF. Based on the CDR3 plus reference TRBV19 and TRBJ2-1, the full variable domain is DGGITQSPKYLFRKEGQNVTLSCEQNLNHDAMYWYRQDPGQGLRLIYYSQIVNDFQKGDIAEGYSVSREKKESFPLTVTSAQKNPTAFYLCASSISDREDNEQFFGPGTRLTVL.

CDR3 sequence reads: CASSSYQTGGQETQYF. The CDR3 DNA is TGCGCCAGCAGCTCCTACCAGACAGGGGGCCAAGAGACCCAGTACTTC. The chain is built from TRBV4-1 and TRBJ2-5, with 9 bases aligning to TRBD1. Germline V gives CDR1 MGHRA, CDR2 YSYEKL. The CDR3 is 16 residues long. V lost 5 bases, J lost 1 base, and 8 bases stayed unmatched.

The CDR3 is CASAGTGGNTEAFF. Here the CDR3 DNA reads TGTGCCAGCGCGGGGACAGGAGGAAACACTGAAGCTTTCTTT. The chain combines TRBV2 with TRBJ1-1, with 8 positions matching TRBD1. V shed 8 bases and J 2 bases; nucleotides not matched to a gene: 7. The CDR3 contains 14 residues. Germline loops: CDR1 SNHLY, CDR2 FYNNEI.

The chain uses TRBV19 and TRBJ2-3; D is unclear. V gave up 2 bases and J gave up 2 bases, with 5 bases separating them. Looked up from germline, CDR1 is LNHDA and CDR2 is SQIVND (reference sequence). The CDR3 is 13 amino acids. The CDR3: CASSIRNTDTQYF. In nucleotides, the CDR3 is TGTGCCAGTAGTATACGGAACACAGATACGCAGTATTTT.

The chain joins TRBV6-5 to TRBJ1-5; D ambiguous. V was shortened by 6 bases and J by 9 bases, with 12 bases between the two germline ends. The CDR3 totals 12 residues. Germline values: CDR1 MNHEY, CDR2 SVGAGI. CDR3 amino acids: CASSPGPSPQHF. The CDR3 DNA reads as TGTGCCAGCAGCCCCGGTCCGTCGCCCCAGCATTTT.

CDR3 nucleotides: TGTGCCAGCAGGGCATACACCGGGGAGCTGTTTTTT. Protein product: CASRAYTGELFF. The V call is TRBV27, the J call TRBJ2-2; D remains ambiguous. The CDR3 is 12 residues long. The germline gives CDR1 MNHEY, CDR2 SMNVEV (reference sequence). The germline V and J ends were trimmed by 6 bases and 3 bases, with 5 bases remaining between them.

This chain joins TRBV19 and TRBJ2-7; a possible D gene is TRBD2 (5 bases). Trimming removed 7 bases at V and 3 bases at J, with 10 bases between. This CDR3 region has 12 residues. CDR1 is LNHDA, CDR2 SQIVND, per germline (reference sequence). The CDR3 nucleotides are TGTGCCAGTAAGGGTGGGAGCTACGAGCAGTACTTC. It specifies CASKGGSYEQYF.

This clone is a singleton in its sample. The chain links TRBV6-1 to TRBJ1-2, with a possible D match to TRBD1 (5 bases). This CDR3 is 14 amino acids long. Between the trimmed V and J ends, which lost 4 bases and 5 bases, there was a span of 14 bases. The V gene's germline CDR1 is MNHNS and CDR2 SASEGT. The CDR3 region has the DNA TGTGCCAGCAGTGCCACATTCAGGGAATATGGCTACACCTTC. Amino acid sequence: CASSATFREYGYTF.

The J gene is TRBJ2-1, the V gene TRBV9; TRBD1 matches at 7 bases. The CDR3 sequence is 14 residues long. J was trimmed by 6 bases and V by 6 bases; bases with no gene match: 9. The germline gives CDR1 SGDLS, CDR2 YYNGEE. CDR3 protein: CASTKQGSSNEQFF. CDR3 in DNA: TGTGCCAGCACCAAACAGGGGTCAAGCAATGAGCAGTTCTTC. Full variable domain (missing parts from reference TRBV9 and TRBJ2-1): DSGVTQTPKHLITATGQRVTLRCSPRSGDLSVYWYQQSLDQGLQFLIQYYNGEERAKGNILERFSAQQFPDLHSELNLSSLELGDSALYFCASTKQGSSNEQFFGPGTRLTVL.

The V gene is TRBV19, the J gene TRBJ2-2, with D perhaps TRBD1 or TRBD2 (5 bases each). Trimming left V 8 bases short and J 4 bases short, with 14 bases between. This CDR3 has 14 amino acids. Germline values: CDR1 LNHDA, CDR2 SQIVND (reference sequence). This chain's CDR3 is CASGGVLSTGELFF. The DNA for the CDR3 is TGTGCCAGTGGGGGAGTGTTGAGCACCGGGGAGCTGTTTTTT.

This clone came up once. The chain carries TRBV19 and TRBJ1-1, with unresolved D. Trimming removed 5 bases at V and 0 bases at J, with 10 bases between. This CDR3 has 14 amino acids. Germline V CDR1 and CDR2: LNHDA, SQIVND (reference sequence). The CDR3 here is CASSLTGLNTEAFF. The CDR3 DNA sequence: TGTGCCAGTAGTCTTACGGGGTTGAACACTGAAGCTTTCTTT.

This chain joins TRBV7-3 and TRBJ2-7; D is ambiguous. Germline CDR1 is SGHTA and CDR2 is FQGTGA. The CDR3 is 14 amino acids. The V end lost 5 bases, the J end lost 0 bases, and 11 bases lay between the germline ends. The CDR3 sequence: CASSPRPSSYEQYF. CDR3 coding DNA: TGTGCCAGCAGCCCAAGGCCGAGCTCCTACGAGCAGTACTTC.

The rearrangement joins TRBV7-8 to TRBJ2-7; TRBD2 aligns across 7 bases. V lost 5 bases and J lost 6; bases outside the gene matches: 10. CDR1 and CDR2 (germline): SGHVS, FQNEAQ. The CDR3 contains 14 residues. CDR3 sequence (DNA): TGTGCCAGCAGCATCAGGGAGGGTATTGTCGAGCAGTACTTC. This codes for CASSIREGIVEQYF.

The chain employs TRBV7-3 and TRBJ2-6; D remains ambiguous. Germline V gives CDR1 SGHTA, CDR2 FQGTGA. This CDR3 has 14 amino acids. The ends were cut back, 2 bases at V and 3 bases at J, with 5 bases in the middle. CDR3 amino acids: CASSLSGGANVLTF. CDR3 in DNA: TGTGCCAGCAGCTTATCGGGTGGGGCCAACGTCCTGACTTTC.

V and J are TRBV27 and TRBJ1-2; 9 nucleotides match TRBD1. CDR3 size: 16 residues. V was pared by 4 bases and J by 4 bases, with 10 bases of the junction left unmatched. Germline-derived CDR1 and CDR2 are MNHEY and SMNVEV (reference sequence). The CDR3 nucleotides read TGTGCCAGCAGTTCCTCAAAACAGGGGGCCTTCTATGGCTACACCTTC. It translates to CASSSSKQGAFYGYTF.

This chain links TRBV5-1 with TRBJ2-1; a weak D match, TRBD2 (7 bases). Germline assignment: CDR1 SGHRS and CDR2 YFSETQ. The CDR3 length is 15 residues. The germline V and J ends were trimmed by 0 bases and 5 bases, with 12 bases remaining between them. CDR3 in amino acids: CASSLAGGRHNEQFF. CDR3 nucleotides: TGCGCCAGCAGCTTGGCGGGGGGCCGTCACAATGAGCAGTTCTTC.

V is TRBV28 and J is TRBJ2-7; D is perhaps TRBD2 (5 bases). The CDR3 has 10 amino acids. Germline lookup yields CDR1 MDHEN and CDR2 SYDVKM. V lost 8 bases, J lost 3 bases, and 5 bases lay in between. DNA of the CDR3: TGTGCCAGCGGGAGCTACGAGCAGTACTTC. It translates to CASGSYEQYF.

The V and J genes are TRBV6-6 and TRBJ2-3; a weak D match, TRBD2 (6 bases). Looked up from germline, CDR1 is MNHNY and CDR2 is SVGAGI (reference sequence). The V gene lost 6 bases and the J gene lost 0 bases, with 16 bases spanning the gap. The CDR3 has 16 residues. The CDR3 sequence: CASRTFRGMSTDTQYF. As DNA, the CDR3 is TGTGCCAGCAGGACCTTCCGGGGGATGAGCACAGATACGCAGTATTTT.